This T cell receptor beta chain was sequenced during a study of blood T cell repertoires in COVID-19. Overall study: In each case, the material was cDNA or gDNA derived from T cells, B-cell-depleted T cells, or PBMCs.

Original data processing: The assay estimated nucleated cells by amplifying reference gene primers. The protocol was immunoSEQ multiplex PCR, while the TCRdb copy is restricted to in-frame clones and leaves out a portion. The V and J calls and clone size are taken from that table; D and trimming were inferred from the DNA. The sample includes about 69,000 clones, roughly 87% of them seen just once. Germline V gene sequence: CDR1 LGHNA, CDR2 YSLEER. CDR3 length: 14 amino acids. V was trimmed by 3 bases and J by 2 bases, leaving 10 bases between them. This TCR came from an elderly man with acute or convalescent COVID-19. The sequencing sample was made of peripheral blood. J is TRBJ1-1 and V is TRBV4-3; no definite D call. CDR3 residues: CASSQGATNTEAFF. The DNA for the CDR3 is TGCGCCAGCAGCCAGGGAGCCACCAACACTGAAGCTTTCTTT.